This T cell receptor (beta chain) emerged from a study of cytomegalovirus exposure and HLA in healthy donors. General observations from the study: In a later analysis, CMV-associated beta chains were mostly HLA-associated, it appeared. Sequencing likely generated an artifact that appeared as a cluster of highly shared sequence variants.

Concerning this clone itself: What it binds is not known.

Trimming took 6 bases from V and 2 from J; bases not matched to a gene: 8. The CDR3 is 15 residues long. The germline gives CDR1 KGHSH, CDR2 LQKENI. Primers for the PCR totalled 60 Vbeta and 13 Jbeta. Method: immunoSEQ multiplex PCR; TCRdb's copy keeps in-frame clones and lacks some. The sample comprises approximately 140,000 clones, about 75% of which are singletons, and roughly 4% rests with the top ten. This TCR was sampled from a man between 18 and 29 years old in good health and CMV-seronegative. The chain carries TRBV18 and TRBJ2-7; 9 bases match TRBD1. Sequencing was done on a sample of PBMCs. As DNA, the CDR3 is TGTGCCAGCTCCCTGCAGGGACAGGGAGCCTACGAGCAGTACTTC. This sequence encodes CASSLQGQGAYEQYF.